A single sample is the source of the 14 T cell receptor beta chains below, sequenced in a study of regulatory dendritic cells for organ transplantation. Measured with immunoSEQ multiplex PCR; TCRdb has only the in-frame clones, and not every one. The repertoire holds under 35,000 clones, approximately 86% seen once, with 0.4% to 0.5% in the top ten. The sample comprised naive CD8+ T cells from blood. Subset: CD45RA+ naive T cells. These receptors all stem from a human donor in good health.

The chain recombines TRBV5-6 with TRBJ2-7; 9 positions match TRBD1. The length of the CDR3 is 15 residues. Unmatched junction bases numbered 5, after V lost 1 base and J lost 3 bases. CDR1 and CDR2 from the germline V gene are SGHDT and YYEEEE. CDR3 sequence reads: CASSLPGQGVYEQYF. The CDR3 DNA follows: TGTGCCAGCAGCTTGCCGGGACAGGGAGTCTACGAGCAGTACTTC.

This chain uses TRBV7-9 with TRBJ1-5, with no clear D. The CDR3 sequence is 14 residues long. V was shortened by 0 bases and J by 5 bases, with 8 bases between the two germline ends. Germline-derived CDR1 and CDR2 are SEHNR and FQNEAQ (reference sequence). The CDR3 spells CASSLAGRDQPQHF. The CDR3 coding sequence is TGTGCCAGCAGCTTAGCGGGCCGAGATCAGCCCCAGCATTTT.

The V and J genes are TRBV5-4 and TRBJ2-5; 9 bases map to TRBD2. CDR1 is SGHNT, CDR2 YYREEE, per germline (reference sequence). Trimming at V came to 5 bases and at J to 5 bases, leaving 10 bases not matched to a gene. This CDR3 region has 15 residues. The CDR3 nucleotides read TGTGCCAGCAGATGGGGCGGGGGGGCTCAGGAGACCCAGTACTTC. It is translated as CASRWGGGAQETQYF.

The V gene is TRBV5-4, the J gene TRBJ1-2; TRBD1 agrees at 7 bases. Germline CDR1 is SGHNT and CDR2 is YYREEE (reference sequence). With 4 bases clipped from V and 8 bases from J, the junction kept 8 bases outside the gene matches. The CDR3 is made up of 13 amino acids. This CDR3 reads CASSQGESGGYTF. The DNA for the CDR3 is TGTGCCAGCAGCCAGGGGGAAAGCGGGGGCTACACCTTC.

The rearrangement uses TRBV7-6 and TRBJ2-7; D is possibly TRBD1 (5 bases). Germline V CDR1 and CDR2: SGHVS, FNYEAQ. The V gene lost 4 bases and the J gene lost 5 bases, with 9 bases spanning the gap. The CDR3 runs to 12 residues. CDR3 sequence reads: CASSSEGDEQYF. CDR3 DNA: TGTGCCAGCAGCTCGGAAGGGGACGAGCAGTACTTC.

The rearrangement links TRBV27 to TRBJ2-2; 7 nucleotides match TRBD1. V gave up 5 bases and J gave up 0 bases; unmatched junction bases: 6. The germline gives CDR1 MNHEY, CDR2 SMNVEV (reference sequence). The CDR3 covers 16 residues. The CDR3 DNA sequence: TGTGCCAGCAGTCCACAGGGGTTCTCGAACACCGGGGAGCTGTTTTTT. Encoded protein: CASSPQGFSNTGELFF.

This sequence joins TRBV27 and TRBJ1-4; no clear D gene. Germline assignment: CDR1 MNHEY and CDR2 SMNVEV (reference sequence). V was trimmed by 3 bases and J by 3 bases, leaving 14 bases between them. The CDR3 has 16 amino acids. The CDR3 loop reads CASSFGPGEPNEKLFF. DNA for the CDR3: TGTGCCAGCAGTTTTGGACCCGGGGAGCCTAATGAAAAACTGTTTTTT.

The rearrangement joins TRBV5-5 to TRBJ2-7; possible D gene TRBD1, 6 bases. Between the trimmed V and J ends, which lost 4 bases and 2 bases, there was a span of 16 bases. Germline lookup yields CDR1 SGHKS and CDR2 YYEKEE (reference sequence). The CDR3 sequence is 15 residues long. Written as DNA, the CDR3 is TGTGCCAGCAGCCCCCTCGGCAGGGGAGCCTACGAGCAGTACTTC. It is translated as CASSPLGRGAYEQYF.

This chain joins TRBV5-8 and TRBJ2-6, with TRBD1 matching over 9 bases. The CDR3 length is 18 residues. Germline CDR1 is SGHTS and CDR2 is YDEGEE. The V gene end was trimmed by 3 bases and the J gene end by 0 bases; junction bases not matched to a gene: 7. The CDR3: CASSYPTGGYSGANVLTF. CDR3 sequence (DNA): TGTGCCAGCAGCTACCCGACAGGGGGATACTCTGGGGCCAACGTCCTGACTTTC.

This clone was seen once. This chain joins TRBV5-1 and TRBJ2-7, with TRBD2 matching over 9 bases. The CDR3 has 18 residues. Germline V gene data show CDR1 as SGHRS and CDR2 as YFSETQ. The V segment lost 3 bases and the J segment 0 bases; nucleotides outside the gene matches: 13. CDR3 region: CASSSLTSGGRSSYEQYF. In DNA, the CDR3 is TGCGCCAGCAGCTCACTGACGAGCGGGGGGCGCTCCTCCTACGAGCAGTACTTC.

The rearrangement uses TRBV11-1 and TRBJ2-1; 7 bases are shared with TRBD1. The CDR3 has 14 amino acids. Germline CDR1 and CDR2: SGHAT and FQDESV (reference sequence). The ends lost 4 bases at V and 6 bases at J; junction bases unmatched: 6. The CDR3 DNA follows: TGTGCCAGCAGCTCCCGGGACAGAAGCAATGAGCAGTTCTTC. Protein: CASSSRDRSNEQFF.

The CDR3 DNA reads TGTGCCAGCAGCTTGGCCGCAGGGCGAGGAAACACCATATATTTT. It translates to CASSLAAGRGNTIYF. The chain uses TRBV5-6 and TRBJ1-3, with D perhaps TRBD1 (5 bases). This CDR3 has 15 amino acids. With 0 bases removed from V and 4 bases from J, the gap between germline ends came to 11 bases. CDR1 SGHDT and CDR2 YYEEEE come from the germline V gene.

The rearrangement uses TRBV4-1 and TRBJ2-7, with D perhaps TRBD1 (5 bases). The CDR3 length is 13 residues. From germline, CDR1 is MGHRA and CDR2 YSYEKL. Trimming stripped 0 bases from V and 5 bases from J, with 8 bases between. CDR3 sequence: CASSQDREDEQYF. The CDR3 nucleotides read TGCGCCAGCAGCCAAGACAGGGAAGACGAGCAGTACTTC.

The rearrangement joins TRBV2 to TRBJ2-1; weak D call: TRBD1 (5 bases). Per the germline V gene, CDR1 is SNHLY and CDR2 is FYNNEI. V lost 5 bases and J 8 bases, leaving 10 bases between the germline ends. This CDR3 contains 12 residues. The CDR3 DNA reads TGTGCCAGCAGTCCCCACAGGCATGAGCAGTTCTTC. Protein: CASSPHRHEQFF.